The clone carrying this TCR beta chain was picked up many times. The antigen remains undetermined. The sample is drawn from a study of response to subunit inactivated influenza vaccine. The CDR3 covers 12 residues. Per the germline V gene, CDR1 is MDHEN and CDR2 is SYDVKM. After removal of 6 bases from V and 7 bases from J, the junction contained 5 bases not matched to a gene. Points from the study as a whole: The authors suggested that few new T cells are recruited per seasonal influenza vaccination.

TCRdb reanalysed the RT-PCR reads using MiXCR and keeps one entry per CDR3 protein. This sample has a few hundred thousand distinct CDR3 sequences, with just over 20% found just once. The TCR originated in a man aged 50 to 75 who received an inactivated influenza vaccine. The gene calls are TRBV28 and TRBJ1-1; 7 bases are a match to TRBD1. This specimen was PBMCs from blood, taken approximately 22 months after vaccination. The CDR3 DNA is TGTGCCAGCAGGAGGGGGCATCTTGAAGCTTTCTTT. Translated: CASRRGHLEAFF.